The sequence of this TCR beta chain was determined in a study of brain metastases from non-small cell lung cancer. Study-wide findings and caveats: Brain metastases had lower T-cell infiltration than primary tumors. TCR repertoires overlapped largely between brain metastases and matched primaries. T-cell clones appeared expanded in less than 75% of brain metastases relative to matched primary tumors.

To note about this clone: The antigen remains undetermined.

Germline loops: CDR1 SNHLY, CDR2 FYNNEI. The CDR3 extends over 13 amino acids. Assay: immunoSEQ multiplex PCR; the TCRdb copy retains only in-frame clones and omits some. The sample contains approximately 1,600 clones, more than 80% of which appear only once. The rearrangement joins TRBV2 to TRBJ1-5, with D possibly TRBD2 on 6 matching bases. The end of the DNA is better explained by TRBJ2-3, so the J call may be wrong. This TCR was recovered from a donor at least 40 years old with non-small cell lung cancer. Sequencing was carried out using tissue from a brain metastasis. DNA for the CDR3: TGTGCCAGCAGCCCGGGGGAACTTCAGCTCCAGTATTTT. It encodes CASSPGELQLQYF.